This T cell receptor (beta chain) was sequenced during a study of blood T cell repertoires in COVID-19. Study-wide background: T cells, B-cell-depleted T cells, or PBMCs provided the cDNA or gDNA that served as material.

CDR3 length: 15 residues. CDR1 and CDR2 (germline): SGHTA, FQGNSA. J was trimmed by 0 bases and V by 5 bases; bases with no gene match: 3. Repertoires were generated with immunoSEQ multiplex PCR, while TCRdb's copy carries only in-frame clones and drops some. This table holds about 670,000 clones, 90% found once. A remark on this clone: The same CDR3 can be traced to other DNA sequences in this sample.

This clonotype originated in a woman aged 18-30 years with acute or convalescent COVID-19. The sample comprised peripheral blood. The V and J genes are TRBV7-2 and TRBJ1-3; 8 bases line up with TRBD1. CDR3 residues: CASSADRASGNTIYF. CDR3 DNA: TGTGCCAGCAGCGCGGACAGGGCCTCTGGAAACACCATATATTTT.